This T cell receptor (beta chain) was obtained from a study of blood T cell repertoires in COVID-19. About the research overall: T cells, B-cell-depleted T cells, or PBMCs supplied cDNA or gDNA.

Study processing details: Nucleated cell number was recorded as an estimate derived from reference gene primer amplification. The repertoire was sequenced with immunoSEQ multiplex PCR; TCRdb's copy has only in-frame clones and lacks some. V and J calls and clone size follow that table, whereas D and trimming were derived from the DNA. The sample lists under 300,000 clones, 86% occurring once. Trimming shortened V by 0 bases and J by 4 bases, and 10 bases separated the two germline ends. The germline V gene has CDR1 LNHDA and CDR2 SQIVND (reference sequence). CDR3 length: 16 residues. The sequence derives from a man aged 25 to 45 who had recovered from COVID-19. V is TRBV19 and J is TRBJ2-6; D remains unclear. Sequences were obtained from peripheral blood. The CDR3 spells CASSIEQSSGANVLTF. Written as DNA, the CDR3 is TGTGCCAGTAGTATAGAACAGTCCTCCGGGGCCAACGTCCTGACTTTC.